This TCR beta chain was documented in a study of T cells in Graves' hyperthyroidism and ophthalmopathy. Study findings and constraints: A model built on 13 V-J features separated ophthalmopathy from stable hyperthyroidism.

Concerning this clonotype: Its antigen is currently unknown.

RNA transcripts gave rise to amplified TCR beta CDR3 regions. When the TCR CDR3 underwent first-round RT-PCR, the HTBI primer set was used. TCRdb analysed the multiplex PCR reads with MiXCR anew, one entry per CDR3 protein. The sample gives approximately 600,000 distinct CDR3 sequences, 13% to 15% of which show up once; 6.5% to 9% is in the top ten. Germline V gene sequence: CDR1 SGHAT, CDR2 FQNNGV. The CDR3 has 13 residues. The V and J ends lost 5 bases and 5 bases respectively, with 12 bases between them. The TCR originated in a young woman with Graves' ophthalmopathy. The chain has TRBV11-2 and TRBJ2-5, with D uncertain. Material for sequencing was blood. CDR3 bases: TGTGCCAGCAGCGTTTCGAGGTGGGAGACCCAGTACTTC. It yields the protein CASSVSRWETQYF.